Sequencing of this T cell receptor (beta chain) was carried out in a study of regulatory T cells in long-lasting Graves disease. Study-level results: Patients with persistent Graves' had lower TCR diversity than newly diagnosed patients.

The CDR3 length is 17 residues. Germline CDR1 and CDR2: SGHAT and FQNNGV. V trimming: 1 base; J trimming: 4 bases; junction bases outside the gene matches: 6. The TCR beta library used iRepertoire HTBI primers with Arm-PCR amplification of CDR3. TCRdb analysed the multiplex PCR reads with MiXCR anew, one entry per CDR3 protein. The sample records 350,000 to 550,000 distinct CDR3 sequences, about 15% being singletons. This clonotype was seen repeatedly, ten times or more. What it binds is not known. Time point in this sample: newly diagnosed GD, antithyroid drugs for less than 3 months. PBMC RNA served as the TCR library source. Another study also made use of these data, one on T cells in Graves' hyperthyroidism and ophthalmopathy. In that study: Those with hyperthyroidism were 18 to 65 years old, newly diagnosed, and ill for under 2 months.

J is TRBJ2-3 and V is TRBV11-2, with 12 bases identical to TRBD2. The sequence was collected from a woman aged 25-40 years with Graves disease. The input for sequencing was peripheral blood mononuclear cells (PBMCs), taken at new diagnosis, from a patient treated with antithyroid drugs. CDR3 coding DNA: TGTGCCAGCAGCTTAGGTAGACTAGCGGGAGTGCCAGATACGCAGTATTTT. It translates to CASSLGRLAGVPDTQYF.